Described below is a single TCR beta chain sequence and its context. The CDR3 sequence is 14 residues long. The V gene end was trimmed by 4 bases and the J gene end by 2 bases; junction bases not matched to a gene: 5. CDR1 and CDR2 from the germline V gene are SGHRS and YFSETQ. TCRdb keeps only in-frame clones here, not all; method: immunoSEQ multiplex PCR. The sample holds roughly 190,000 clones, around 83% seen once. Cohorts were based on clinical histories the participants reported. This specimen comes from a study of blood T cell repertoires in COVID-19. Whole-study context: Whether acute or convalescent, the COVID-19 samples came from the United States, Italy and Spain.

This sequence originates from a woman under 40 who had been exposed to COVID-19. V and J are TRBV5-1 and TRBJ1-2, with 7 bases matching TRBD1. The material sequenced was PBMCs or T cells enriched from blood (not recorded which). The CDR3 protein is CASSQSTGNYGYTF. The CDR3 bases are TGCGCCAGCAGCCAATCGACAGGGAACTATGGCTACACCTTC.